This T cell receptor beta chain was observed in a study of T cells in Graves' hyperthyroidism and ophthalmopathy. Study summary: The blood sample was taken at first diagnosis, before treatment began. Overall study results and limits: Peripheral blood also featured most of the thyroid clonotypes expanded above 0.001.

V lost 3 bases to trimming and J lost 11 bases, with 10 bases between them. This CDR3 spans 11 amino acids. CDR1 is LGHDT and CDR2 is YNNKEL in the germline V gene (reference sequence). PBMCs were collected from an approximately 9.3 ml volume of fresh peripheral blood. Regions amplified from RNA transcripts were the TCR beta CDR3 regions. Using the HTBI primer set, a first-round RT-PCR was run on the TCR CDR3. A single record per CDR3 protein comes from TCRdb applying MiXCR to the multiplex PCR reads. The top ten hold about 26% of the sample, which has about half a million distinct CDR3 sequences, more than 20% seen once. Remarks on this clonotype: Its antigen is not identified.

The TCR was taken from a man between 18 and 35 years old with Graves' hyperthyroidism. This chain connects TRBV3-1 to TRBJ1-2; D is ambiguous. Sequencing was done on a sample of blood. The DNA for the CDR3 is TGTGCCAGCAGCCATCAGAGGAGATACACCTTC. Its protein product is CASSHQRRYTF. The full variable domain, rest sourced from reference TRBV3-1 and TRBJ1-2, is DTAVSQTPKYLVTQMGNDKSIKCEQNLGHDTMYWYKQDSKKFLKIMFSYNNKELIINETVPNRFSPKSPDKAHLNLHINSLELGDSAVYFCASSHQRRYTFGSGTRLTVV.